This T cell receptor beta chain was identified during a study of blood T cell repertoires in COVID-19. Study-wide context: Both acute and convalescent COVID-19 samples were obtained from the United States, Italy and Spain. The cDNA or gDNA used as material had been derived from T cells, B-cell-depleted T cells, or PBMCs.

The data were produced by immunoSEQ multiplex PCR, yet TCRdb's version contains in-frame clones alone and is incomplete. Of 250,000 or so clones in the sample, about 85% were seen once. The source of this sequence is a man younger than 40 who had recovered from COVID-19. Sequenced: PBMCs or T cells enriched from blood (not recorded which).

Here the CDR3 reads CASSLMTANTEAFF. The CDR3 coding sequence is TGCGCCAGCAGTTTGATGACAGCGAACACTGAAGCTTTCTTT. The J gene is TRBJ1-1, the V gene TRBV5-1, with D possibly matching TRBD1 (5 bases). V lost 5 bases, J lost 1 base, and 12 bases lay in between. This CDR3 region has 14 residues. Germline V gives CDR1 SGHRS, CDR2 YFSETQ.